Listed below are T cell receptor beta chains from one sample, sequenced in a study of CD8 T cells in Susac syndrome. TCRdb re-called the immunoSEQ multiplex PCR reads through MiXCR, storing one row per CDR3 protein. The repertoire holds about 130,000 distinct CDR3 sequences, with around 94% as singletons. Sequencing input: CD8+ T cells from PBMCs. The origin of the receptors is a human donor with Susac syndrome. Each CDR3 is given with its conserved first and last residue. The order of the fields is J gene, V gene, D gene, clone size, CDR3 length, CDR3 protein, CDR3 DNA. D genes are given only for firm matches. Size values are once, few and many counts, or a class for expanded clones, and some rows have none.

>TRBJ2-1|TRBV25-1|TRBD1|-|13
CASNGQGYNEQFF
TGTGCCAGCAACGGACAGGGGTACAATGAGCAGTTCTTC
>TRBJ1-2|TRBV13|-|-|15
CASSGTDRPKLGYTF
TGTGCCAGCAGCGGCACGGACAGACCCAAACTTGGCTACACCTTC
>TRBJ1-2|TRBV12-3/TRBV12-4|-|-|15
CASSQRTVDNYGYTF
TGTGCCAGCAGCCAGCGGACAGTCGATAACTATGGCTACACCTTC
>TRBJ2-7|TRBV20-1|TRBD2|-|14
CSARPGTSSYEQYF
TGCAGTGCTAGACCCGGGACTAGCTCCTACGAGCAGTACTTC
>TRBJ2-2|TRBV19|-|once|15
CASRNRVSGTGELFF
TGTGCCAGCCGAAACAGGGTTTCTGGCACCGGGGAGCTGTTTTTT
>TRBJ2-3|TRBV3-1|-|-|15
CASSQDYDSTDTQYF
TGTGCCAGCAGCCAAGATTACGACAGCACAGATACGCAGTATTTT
>TRBJ2-3|TRBV29-1|-|-|13
CSVWTNPTDTQYF
TGCAGCGTCTGGACTAACCCCACAGATACGCAGTATTTT
>TRBJ1-2|TRBV5-6|-|-|13
CASSQDSYYGYTF
TGTGCCAGCAGCCAGGACAGCTACTATGGCTACACCTTC
>TRBJ2-1|TRBV9|-|once|12
CASRGTAPEQFF
TGTGCCAGCAGGGGAACGGCGCCGGAGCAGTTCTTC
>TRBJ2-7|TRBV7-8|TRBD2|-|13
CATQTSQGYEQYF
TGTGCCACCCAGACTAGCCAAGGGTACGAGCAGTACTTC
>TRBJ2-1|TRBV29-1|-|once|11
CSVKQYNEQFF
TGCAGCGTTAAGCAGTACAATGAGCAGTTCTTC
>TRBJ2-2|TRBV12-3/TRBV12-4|-|-|12
CASTLWTGELFF
TGTGCCAGCACCCTATGGACCGGGGAGCTGTTTTTT
>TRBJ2-1|TRBV28|TRBD2|-|15
CASSLAGGNDNEQFF
TGTGCCAGCAGTTTAGCGGGGGGCAATGACAATGAGCAGTTCTTC
>TRBJ1-1|TRBV30|TRBD1|-|16
CAWSVGTGGEDTEAFF
TGTGCCTGGAGTGTAGGGACAGGGGGCGAGGACACTGAAGCTTTCTTT
>TRBJ2-1|TRBV27|TRBD2|-|16
CASSPEAGGVDNEQFF
TGTGCCAGCAGTCCAGAAGCGGGAGGCGTCGACAATGAGCAGTTCTTC
>TRBJ2-5|TRBV4-1|-|-|14
CASSQVGDQETQYF
TGCGCCAGCAGCCAAGTGGGGGACCAAGAGACCCAGTACTTC
>TRBJ2-5|TRBV20-1|-|-|13
CSAWDKRQETQYF
TGCAGTGCGTGGGACAAACGTCAAGAGACCCAGTACTTC
>TRBJ2-7|TRBV4-2|-|-|16
CASSQEGQEWSGEQYF
TGTGCCAGCAGCCAAGAGGGGCAGGAGTGGTCGGGCGAGCAGTACTTC
>TRBJ1-4|TRBV6-1|-|-|13
CASSEASHKLPFF
TGTGCCAGCAGTGAAGCCTCACACAAACTTCCGTTTTTT
>TRBJ1-6|TRBV27|-|once|13
CASSGVYNSPLHF
TGTGCCAGCAGCGGGGTTTATAATTCACCCCTCCACTTT
>TRBJ2-2|TRBV14|-|-|14
CASSQGLLTGELFF
TGTGCCAGCAGCCAGGGACTTCTCACCGGGGAGCTGTTTTTT
>TRBJ1-5|TRBV15|TRBD1|-|15
CATSNPGTGTKPQHF
TGTGCCACCAGCAACCCCGGGACAGGGACAAAGCCCCAGCATTTT
>TRBJ1-2|TRBV27|-|-|15
CASSTRTAEDYGYTF
TGTGCCAGCAGTACCCGGACAGCCGAGGACTATGGCTACACCTTC
>TRBJ2-7|TRBV14|-|once|15
CASSQENMRSYEQYF
TGTGCCAGCAGCCAAGAAAACATGCGCTCCTACGAGCAGTACTTC
>TRBJ2-7|TRBV9|-|-|14
CASSERGEAYEQYF
TGTGCCAGCAGCGAGAGGGGGGAGGCCTACGAGCAGTACTTC
>TRBJ2-7|TRBV27|-|-|14
CASSLAVGGLEQYF
TGTGCCAGCAGTTTAGCCGTCGGAGGTCTCGAGCAGTACTTC
>TRBJ1-2|TRBV20-1|-|once|11
CSAYAGNGYTF
TGCAGTGCGTACGCAGGGAATGGCTACACCTTC
>TRBJ2-1|TRBV9|TRBD2|-|14
CASSAGGTGNEQFF
TGTGCCAGCAGCGCGGGGGGAACAGGCAATGAGCAGTTCTTC
>TRBJ2-1|TRBV12-3/TRBV12-4|TRBD2|-|15
CASSFESGGFNEQFF
TGTGCCAGCAGTTTTGAGAGCGGGGGTTTCAATGAGCAGTTCTTC
>TRBJ1-1|TRBV6-1|-|-|15
CASSGPTGLNTEAFF
TGTGCCAGCAGTGGACCGACAGGCCTGAACACTGAAGCTTTCTTT
>TRBJ2-7|TRBV5-4|TRBD2|-|17
CASSLDPPSGSSYEQYF
TGTGCCAGCAGCTTGGACCCCCCTAGCGGGAGCTCCTACGAGCAGTACTTC
>TRBJ1-2|TRBV19|-|-|13
CAIGGAGSYGYTF
TGTGCCATTGGGGGCGCAGGGAGCTATGGCTACACCTTC
>TRBJ1-1|TRBV4-1|-|once|13
CASSHIGGSEAFF
TGCGCCAGCAGCCACATCGGGGGTTCTGAAGCTTTCTTT
>TRBJ1-5|TRBV6-4|-|-|15
CASSDGQGINQPQHF
TGTGCCAGCAGTGACGGGCAGGGGATCAATCAGCCCCAGCATTTT
>TRBJ2-1|TRBV4-2|TRBD1|-|16
CASSQEDWQGANEQFF
TGTGCCAGCAGCCAAGAAGATTGGCAGGGGGCGAATGAGCAGTTCTTC
>TRBJ1-1|TRBV7-9|-|once|15
CASSPRDRPSTEAFF
TGTGCCAGCAGCCCGAGAGACAGACCCTCCACTGAAGCTTTCTTT
>TRBJ2-4|TRBV28|-|-|15
CASSLRGRSKNIQYF
TGTGCCAGCAGTTTGCGGGGCCGTTCCAAAAACATTCAGTACTTC
>TRBJ2-1|TRBV19|-|-|15
CASSMSPQGYNEQFF
TGTGCCAGTAGTATGAGCCCTCAAGGTTACAATGAGCAGTTCTTC
>TRBJ2-1|TRBV7-3|-|-|14
CASSSGEKDNEQFF
TGTGCCAGCAGCTCAGGGGAGAAGGACAATGAGCAGTTCTTC
>TRBJ1-1|TRBV15|-|-|16
CATSLHPGSAGSEAFF
TGTGCCACCAGCTTACACCCCGGCTCCGCAGGTAGTGAAGCTTTCTTT
>TRBJ2-3|TRBV9|-|-|13
CASSETGTDTQYF
TGTGCCAGCAGCGAAACGGGTACAGATACGCAGTATTTT